This T cell receptor (beta chain) was sequenced in a study of blood T cell repertoires in COVID-19. Study details: The United States, Italy and Spain provided the acute and convalescent COVID-19 samples. From T cells, B-cell-depleted T cells, or PBMCs came the material, which was cDNA or gDNA.

This clone was recorded a few times. Original analysis: Reference gene primer amplification yielded estimated nucleated cell counts. Assay: immunoSEQ multiplex PCR; the TCRdb copy retains only in-frame clones and omits some. The V and J calls and the clone size are those of that table, but D and trimming were determined from the DNA. This table has roughly 91,000 clones, roughly 72% appearing once. Germline CDR1 is WNHNN and CDR2 is SYGVQD (reference sequence). V was clipped by 0 bases and J by 6 bases; unmatched bases: 3. The CDR3 contains 14 residues. This sequence joins TRBV10-1 and TRBJ1-1, with TRBD1 matching 8 bases. This receptor was identified in a man in his 70s with acute or convalescent COVID-19. Sequencing was performed on peripheral blood. The CDR3 DNA reads TGCGCCAGCAGTGAGTCTCAACAGGGGGCTGAAGCTTTCTTT. It encodes CASSESQQGAEAFF.